These T cell receptor beta chains were read from a single sample in a study of cytomegalovirus exposure and HLA in healthy donors. This table comes from immunoSEQ multiplex PCR, and its TCRdb copy is limited to in-frame clones, with some not included. The sample holds roughly 86,000 clones, over 60% seen once. The sequencing input was PBMCs. The receptors originated from a female donor in good health and CMV-seronegative. Each CDR3 is given with its conserved first and last residue. The D gene is left open where the match is weak. Clone size is shown for a subset of rows, as once, few, many or a class of expanded clone.

V gene	D gene	CDR3 length	clone size	J gene	CDR3 DNA	CDR3 protein
TRBV2	TRBD2	14	.	TRBJ2-1	TGTGCCAGCAGTGAAGCGCGGCTAGCGGGTGAGCAGTTCTTC	CASSEARLAGEQFF
TRBV5-1	TRBD1	13	.	TRBJ2-5	TGCGCCAGCGGGACAGGGTCCGGGGAGACCCAGTACTTC	CASGTGSGETQYF
TRBV28	.	14	.	TRBJ1-2	TGTGCCAGCAGCCCGGGGGACGTCGGCTATGGCTACACCTTC	CASSPGDVGYGYTF
TRBV5-5	.	13	.	TRBJ1-2	TGTGCCAGCAGCTCCCAGGCAAACTATGGCTACACCTTC	CASSSQANYGYTF
TRBV7-2	.	14	.	TRBJ1-1	TGTGCCAGCAGCTCTCAGGGGTTTGGGACTGAAGCTTTCTTT	CASSSQGFGTEAFF
TRBV5-4	TRBD1	14	once	TRBJ2-7	TGTGCCAGCAGCCTCGGACAGGGGGGAAACGAGCAGTACTTC	CASSLGQGGNEQYF
TRBV5-1	.	13	.	TRBJ1-1	TGCGCCAGCAGCTTGGCCGTACAGCTAGAAGCTTTCTTT	CASSLAVQLEAFF
TRBV11-1	.	13	.	TRBJ2-3	TGTGCCAGCAGCGTCCCTATCACAGATACGCAGTATTTT	CASSVPITDTQYF
TRBV5-1	.	14	few	TRBJ1-1	TGCGCCAGCAGCTTGGACAGGGCGGACACTGAAGCTTTCTTT	CASSLDRADTEAFF
TRBV27	TRBD1	15	.	TRBJ1-2	TGTGCCAGCAGTCTCGGGACAGGGGGAAACTATGGCTACACCTTC	CASSLGTGGNYGYTF
TRBV2	.	13	.	TRBJ1-1	TGTGCCAGCAAGTGGGACAAAAACACTGAAGCTTTCTTT	CASKWDKNTEAFF
TRBV27	TRBD1	16	.	TRBJ1-5	TGTGCCAGCAGTTTACGGGGGACAGGGGGCAATCAGCCCCAGCATTTT	CASSLRGTGGNQPQHF
TRBV5-6	TRBD2	16	.	TRBJ2-3	TGTGCCAGCAGCTTACTAGCGGGGGGGTATACAGATACGCAGTATTTT	CASSLLAGGYTDTQYF
TRBV7-2	TRBD1	15	once	TRBJ1-2	TGTGCCAGCAGCCCGGACAGGGGGGCCTACTATGGCTACACCTTC	CASSPDRGAYYGYTF
TRBV5-1	.	13	.	TRBJ1-5	TGCGCCAGCAGCCAAACAGGGTCGACGCCCCAGCATTTT	CASSQTGSTPQHF
TRBV4-1	.	15	.	TRBJ2-3	TGCGCCAGCAGCCAAGCTCGGGATGGGACAGATACGCAGTATTTT	CASSQARDGTDTQYF
TRBV18	TRBD2	15	.	TRBJ2-3	TGTGCCAGCTCACCCCTAGCGGTGAAGGCAGATACGCAGTATTTT	CASSPLAVKADTQYF
TRBV2	TRBD2	15	.	TRBJ2-7	TGTGCCAGCAGCCCACCTAGCGGGATCTCCTACGAGCAGTACTTC	CASSPPSGISYEQYF
TRBV6-4	TRBD1	13	.	TRBJ1-1	TGTGCCAGCAGGCAGGGGGCGGGCACTGAAGCTTTCTTT	CASRQGAGTEAFF
TRBV28	.	15	few	TRBJ1-4	TGTGCCAGCCGGCGCGGGGCAGGGAGGAGTGAAAAACTGTTTTTT	CASRRGAGRSEKLFF
TRBV29-1	.	14	.	TRBJ1-2	TGCAGCGTTGAAGATCTCTCAGGGGACTATGGCTACACCTTC	CSVEDLSGDYGYTF
TRBV6-1	.	13	.	TRBJ2-5	TGTGCCAGCAGTGGACAGGCCCAAGAGACCCAGTACTTC	CASSGQAQETQYF
TRBV7-7	.	13	.	TRBJ2-5	TGTGCTAGCAGCGGCGGCGGTTCGGAGACCCAGTACTTC	CASSGGGSETQYF